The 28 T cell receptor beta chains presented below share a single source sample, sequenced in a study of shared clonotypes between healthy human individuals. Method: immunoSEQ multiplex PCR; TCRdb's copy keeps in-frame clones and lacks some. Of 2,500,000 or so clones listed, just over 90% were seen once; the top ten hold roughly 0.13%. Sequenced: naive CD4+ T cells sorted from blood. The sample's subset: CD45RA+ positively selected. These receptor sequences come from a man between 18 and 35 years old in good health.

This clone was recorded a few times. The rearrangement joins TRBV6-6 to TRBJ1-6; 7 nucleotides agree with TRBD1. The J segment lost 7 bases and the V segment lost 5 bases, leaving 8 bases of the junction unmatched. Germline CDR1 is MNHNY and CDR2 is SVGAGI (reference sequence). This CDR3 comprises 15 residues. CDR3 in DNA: TGTGCCAGCAGTCAAACCCGACAGGGAAATTCACCCCTCCACTTT. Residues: CASSQTRQGNSPLHF.

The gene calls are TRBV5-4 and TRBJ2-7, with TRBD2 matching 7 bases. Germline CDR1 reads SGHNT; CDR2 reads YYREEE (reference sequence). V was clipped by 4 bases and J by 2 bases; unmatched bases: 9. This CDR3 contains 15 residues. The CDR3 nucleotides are TGTGCCAGCAGCACCTCGCCGGGAGGACCCTACGAGCAGTACTTC. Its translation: CASSTSPGGPYEQYF.

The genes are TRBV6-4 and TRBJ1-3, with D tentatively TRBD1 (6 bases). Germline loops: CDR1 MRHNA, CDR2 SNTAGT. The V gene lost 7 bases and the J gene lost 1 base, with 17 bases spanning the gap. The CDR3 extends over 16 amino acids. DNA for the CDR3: TGTGCCAGCAACCTGGGGGCCAGGGCTTCTGGAAACACCATATATTTT. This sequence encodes CASNLGARASGNTIYF.

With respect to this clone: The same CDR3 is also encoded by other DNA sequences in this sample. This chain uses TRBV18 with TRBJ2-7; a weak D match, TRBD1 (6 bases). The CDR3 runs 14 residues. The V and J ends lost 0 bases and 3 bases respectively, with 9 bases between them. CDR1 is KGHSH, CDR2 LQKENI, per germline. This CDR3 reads CASSPPADSYEQYF. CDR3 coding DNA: TGTGCCAGCTCACCACCGGCGGACAGCTACGAGCAGTACTTC. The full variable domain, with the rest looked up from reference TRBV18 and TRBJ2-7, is NAGVMQNPRHLVRRRGQEARLRCSPMKGHSHVYWYRQLPEEGLKFMVYLQKENIIDESGMPKERFSAEFPKEGPSILRIQQVVRGDSAAYFCASSPPADSYEQYFGPGTRLTVT.

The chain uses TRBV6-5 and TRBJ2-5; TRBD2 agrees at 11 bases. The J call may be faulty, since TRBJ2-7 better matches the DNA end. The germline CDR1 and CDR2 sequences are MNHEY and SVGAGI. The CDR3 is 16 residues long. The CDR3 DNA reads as TGTGCCAGCAGTTCGTACCCCGGGACTAGCGGCTACGAGCAGTACTTC. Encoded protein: CASSSYPGTSGYEQYF.

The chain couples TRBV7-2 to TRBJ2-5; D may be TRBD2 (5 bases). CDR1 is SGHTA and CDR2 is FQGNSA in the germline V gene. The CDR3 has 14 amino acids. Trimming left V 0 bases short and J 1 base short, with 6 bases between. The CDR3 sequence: CASSLAEVQETQYF. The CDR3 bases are TGTGCCAGCAGCTTAGCGGAGGTCCAAGAGACCCAGTACTTC.

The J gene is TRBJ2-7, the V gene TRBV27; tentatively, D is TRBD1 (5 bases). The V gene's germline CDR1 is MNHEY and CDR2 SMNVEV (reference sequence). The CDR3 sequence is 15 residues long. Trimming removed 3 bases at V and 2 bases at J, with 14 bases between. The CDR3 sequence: CASSFIGQGTYEQYF. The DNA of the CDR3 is TGTGCCAGCAGTTTCATAGGCCAGGGAACCTACGAGCAGTACTTC.

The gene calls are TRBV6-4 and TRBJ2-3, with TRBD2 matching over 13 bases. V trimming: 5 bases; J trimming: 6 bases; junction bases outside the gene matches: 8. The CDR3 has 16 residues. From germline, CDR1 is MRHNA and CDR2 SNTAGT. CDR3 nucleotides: TGTGCCAGCAGTCTCGAGACTAGCGGGGGGCTGGATACGCAGTATTTT. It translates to CASSLETSGGLDTQYF.

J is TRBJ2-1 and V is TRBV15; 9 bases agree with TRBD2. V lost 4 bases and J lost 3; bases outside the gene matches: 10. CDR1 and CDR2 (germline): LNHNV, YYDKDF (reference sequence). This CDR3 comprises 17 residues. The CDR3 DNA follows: TGTGCCACCAGCACGGTGCTGAGGACTAGCGACTACAATGAGCAGTTCTTC. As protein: CATSTVLRTSDYNEQFF.

CDR3 region: CASSFVWTGHTGELFF. The CDR3 coding sequence is TGTGCCAGCAGCTTCGTTTGGACGGGACACACCGGGGAGCTGTTTTTT. J is TRBJ2-2 and V is TRBV5-8, with D tentatively TRBD1 or TRBD2 (5 bases each). The length of the CDR3 is 16 residues. Germline lookup yields CDR1 SGHTS and CDR2 YDEGEE. V gave up 2 bases and J gave up 3 bases, with 14 bases separating them.

DNA for the CDR3: TGCGCCAGCAGCTTCCGGGACAGGGGGCCGACCGGGGAGCTGTTTTTT. This gives the protein CASSFRDRGPTGELFF. V is TRBV5-1 and J is TRBJ2-2; TRBD1 aligns across 12 bases. CDR1 and CDR2 from the germline V gene are SGHRS and YFSETQ. The CDR3 covers 16 residues. Trimming removed 2 bases from V and 5 bases from J; junction bases left unmatched: 4.

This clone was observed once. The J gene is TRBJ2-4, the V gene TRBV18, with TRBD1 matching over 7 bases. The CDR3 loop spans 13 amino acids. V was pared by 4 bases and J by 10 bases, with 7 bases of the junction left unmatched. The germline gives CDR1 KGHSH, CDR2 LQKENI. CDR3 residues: CASSQGTEGIQYF. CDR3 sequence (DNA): TGTGCCAGCTCACAAGGGACAGAAGGAATTCAGTACTTC.

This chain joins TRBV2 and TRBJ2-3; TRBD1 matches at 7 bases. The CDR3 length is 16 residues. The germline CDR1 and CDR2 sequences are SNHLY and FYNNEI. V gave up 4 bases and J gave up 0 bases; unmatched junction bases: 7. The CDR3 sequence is CASSVRQGPSTDTQYF. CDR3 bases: TGTGCCAGCAGTGTGCGACAGGGACCGAGCACAGATACGCAGTATTTT.

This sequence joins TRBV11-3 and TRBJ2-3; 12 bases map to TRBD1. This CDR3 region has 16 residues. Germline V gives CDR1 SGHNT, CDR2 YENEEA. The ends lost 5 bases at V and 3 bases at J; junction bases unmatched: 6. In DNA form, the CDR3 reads TGTGCCAGCAGCCCGGGACAGGGGGCAGGTACAGATACGCAGTATTTT. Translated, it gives CASSPGQGAGTDTQYF.

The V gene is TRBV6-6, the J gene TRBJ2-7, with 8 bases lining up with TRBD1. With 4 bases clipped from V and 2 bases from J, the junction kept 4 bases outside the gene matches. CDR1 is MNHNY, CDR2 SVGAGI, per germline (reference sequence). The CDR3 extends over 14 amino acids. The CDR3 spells CASSSRQGPYEQYF. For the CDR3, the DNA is TGTGCCAGCAGTTCTAGACAGGGGCCCTACGAGCAGTACTTC.

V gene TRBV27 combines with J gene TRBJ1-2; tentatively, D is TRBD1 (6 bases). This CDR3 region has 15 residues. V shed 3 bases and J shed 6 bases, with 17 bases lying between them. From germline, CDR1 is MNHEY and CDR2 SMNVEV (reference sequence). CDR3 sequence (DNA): TGTGCCAGCAGTTTGGTAATTGGACAGAGGGATGGCTACACCTTC. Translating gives CASSLVIGQRDGYTF.

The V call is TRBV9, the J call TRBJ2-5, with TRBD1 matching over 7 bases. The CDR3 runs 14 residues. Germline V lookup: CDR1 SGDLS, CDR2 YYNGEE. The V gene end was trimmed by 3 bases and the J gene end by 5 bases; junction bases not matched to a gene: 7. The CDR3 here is CASSARGGKETQYF. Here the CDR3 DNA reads TGTGCCAGCAGCGCCCGAGGGGGCAAGGAGACCCAGTACTTC. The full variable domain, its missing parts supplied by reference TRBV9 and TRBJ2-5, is DSGVTQTPKHLITATGQRVTLRCSPRSGDLSVYWYQQSLDQGLQFLIQYYNGEERAKGNILERFSAQQFPDLHSELNLSSLELGDSALYFCASSARGGKETQYFGPGTRLLVL.

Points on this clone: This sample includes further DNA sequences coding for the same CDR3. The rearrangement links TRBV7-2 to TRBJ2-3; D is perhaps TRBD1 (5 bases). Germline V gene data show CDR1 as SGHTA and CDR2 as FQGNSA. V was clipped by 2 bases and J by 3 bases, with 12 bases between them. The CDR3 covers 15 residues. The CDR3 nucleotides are TGTGCCAGCAGCTTACGAGTAGCAGGGACAGATACGCAGTATTTT. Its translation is CASSLRVAGTDTQYF.

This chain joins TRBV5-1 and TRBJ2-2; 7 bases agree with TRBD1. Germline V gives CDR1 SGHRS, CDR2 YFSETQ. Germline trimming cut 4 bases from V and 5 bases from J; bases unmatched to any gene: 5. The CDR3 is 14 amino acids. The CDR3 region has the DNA TGCGCCAGCAGCGTGGACAGGACTACCGGGGAGCTGTTTTTT. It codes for CASSVDRTTGELFF.

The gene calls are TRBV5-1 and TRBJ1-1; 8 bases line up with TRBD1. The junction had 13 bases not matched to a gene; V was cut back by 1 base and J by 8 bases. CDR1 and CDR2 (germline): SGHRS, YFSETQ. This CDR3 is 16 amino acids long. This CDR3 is CASSLIGTGRSGEAFF. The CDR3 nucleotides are TGCGCCAGCAGCTTGATCGGGACAGGTCGATCGGGGGAAGCTTTCTTT.

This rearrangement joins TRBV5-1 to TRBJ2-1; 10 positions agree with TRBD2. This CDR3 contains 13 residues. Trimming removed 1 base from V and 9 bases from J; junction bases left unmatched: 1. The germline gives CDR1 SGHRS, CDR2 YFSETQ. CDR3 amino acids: CASSLRTSGEQFF. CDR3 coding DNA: TGCGCCAGCAGCTTGAGGACTAGCGGTGAGCAGTTCTTC.

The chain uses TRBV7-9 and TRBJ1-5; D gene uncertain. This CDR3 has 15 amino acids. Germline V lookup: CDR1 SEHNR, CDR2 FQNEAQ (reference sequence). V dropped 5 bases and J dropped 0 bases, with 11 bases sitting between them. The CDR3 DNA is TGTGCCAGCAGCCCCGGTGAGAGTAGCAATCAGCCCCAGCATTTT. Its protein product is CASSPGESSNQPQHF.

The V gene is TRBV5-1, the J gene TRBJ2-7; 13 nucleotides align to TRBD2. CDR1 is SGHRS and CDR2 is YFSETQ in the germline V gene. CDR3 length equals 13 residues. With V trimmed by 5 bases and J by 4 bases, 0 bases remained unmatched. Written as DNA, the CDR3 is TGCGCCAGCAGACTAGCGGGAGGGTACGAGCAGTACTTC. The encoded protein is CASRLAGGYEQYF.

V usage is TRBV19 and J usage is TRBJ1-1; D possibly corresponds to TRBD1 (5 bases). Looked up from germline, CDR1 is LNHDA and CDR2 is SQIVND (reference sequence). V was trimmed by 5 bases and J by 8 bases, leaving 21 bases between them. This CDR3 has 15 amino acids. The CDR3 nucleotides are TGTGCCAGTAGTTTTTTAGGGGCGATTCACCTCGAAGCTTTCTTT. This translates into CASSFLGAIHLEAFF.

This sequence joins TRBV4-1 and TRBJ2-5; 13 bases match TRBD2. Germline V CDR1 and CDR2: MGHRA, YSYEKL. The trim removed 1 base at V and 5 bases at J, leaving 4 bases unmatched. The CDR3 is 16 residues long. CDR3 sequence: CASSQGTSGSVETQYF. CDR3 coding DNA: TGCGCCAGCAGCCAAGGGACTAGCGGGAGTGTGGAGACCCAGTACTTC.

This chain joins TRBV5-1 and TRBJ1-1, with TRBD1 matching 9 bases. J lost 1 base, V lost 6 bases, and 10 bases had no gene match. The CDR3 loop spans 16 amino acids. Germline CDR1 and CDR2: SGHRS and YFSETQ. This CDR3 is CASTETGGAGNTEAFF. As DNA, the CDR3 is TGCGCCAGCACCGAAACAGGGGGCGCGGGGAACACTGAAGCTTTCTTT.

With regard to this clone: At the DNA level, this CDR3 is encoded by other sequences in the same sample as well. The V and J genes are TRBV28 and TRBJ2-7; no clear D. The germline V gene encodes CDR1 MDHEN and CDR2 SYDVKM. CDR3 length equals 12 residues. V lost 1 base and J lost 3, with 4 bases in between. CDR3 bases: TGTGCCAGCAGTTTATCGGGCTACGAGCAGTACTTC. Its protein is CASSLSGYEQYF.

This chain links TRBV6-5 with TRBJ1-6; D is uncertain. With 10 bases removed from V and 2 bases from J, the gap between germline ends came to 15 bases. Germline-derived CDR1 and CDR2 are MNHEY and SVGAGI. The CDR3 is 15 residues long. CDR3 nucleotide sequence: TGTGCCACCCAAAGCGGAGTAACCTATAATTCACCCCTCCACTTT. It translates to CATQSGVTYNSPLHF.